A single sample gave rise to the 19 T cell receptor beta chains below, sequenced in a study of shared clonotypes between healthy human individuals. Sequencing used immunoSEQ multiplex PCR; TCRdb keeps in-frame clones, though not all of them. The table lists roughly 1.5 million clones, 98% of them singletons. The source material was naive CD4+ T cells sorted from blood. The subset here: CD45RA+ positively selected. These receptors originate from a man aged 25-40 years in good health.

The J gene is TRBJ1-4, the V gene TRBV18; D gene ambiguous. Germline V lookup: CDR1 KGHSH, CDR2 LQKENI. Trimming stripped 4 bases from V and 3 bases from J, with 15 bases between. The CDR3 is 16 residues long. The CDR3 DNA reads TGTGCCAGCTCACTGTCGACGGCAGGCCCTAATGAAAAACTGTTTTTT. This translates into CASSLSTAGPNEKLFF.

The V and J genes are TRBV28 and TRBJ2-7; 8 nucleotides match TRBD1. The CDR3 has 14 residues. J was trimmed by 3 bases and V by 2 bases; bases with no gene match: 3. Germline V gene data show CDR1 as MDHEN and CDR2 as SYDVKM. This CDR3 reads CASSLIDRGYEQYF. CDR3 in DNA: TGTGCCAGCAGTTTAATCGACAGGGGCTACGAGCAGTACTTC.

This clone was found once. This chain uses TRBV6-1 with TRBJ1-2; D is ambiguous. CDR3 length equals 12 residues. V lost 1 base to trimming and J lost 2 bases, with 2 bases between them. CDR1 and CDR2 (germline): MNHNS, SASEGT. DNA for the CDR3: TGTGCCAGCAGTGAAGAAAACTATGGCTACACCTTC. As protein: CASSEENYGYTF.

This chain links TRBV29-1 with TRBJ2-3; TRBD2 agrees at 7 bases. The length of the CDR3 is 14 residues. Germline V gene data show CDR1 as SQVTM and CDR2 as ANQGSEA. Unmatched junction bases numbered 6, after V lost 3 bases and J lost 3 bases. This CDR3 is CSVDGRERTDTQYF. DNA for the CDR3: TGCAGCGTTGATGGGCGGGAGAGGACAGATACGCAGTATTTT.

The rearrangement uses TRBV5-1 and TRBJ2-1; TRBD1 or TRBD2 may be the D gene (5 bases each). The length of the CDR3 is 14 residues. The ends were cut back, 5 bases at V and 3 bases at J, with 12 bases in the middle. Germline CDR1 is SGHRS and CDR2 is YFSETQ. CDR3: CASRRDGFYNEQFF. CDR3 coding DNA: TGCGCCAGCAGACGGGACGGCTTCTACAATGAGCAGTTCTTC.

This clone was counted once. This rearrangement joins TRBV18 to TRBJ2-7; no definite D call. The CDR3 runs to 12 residues. Germline V gene sequence: CDR1 KGHSH, CDR2 LQKENI. V dropped 2 bases and J dropped 9 bases, with 11 bases sitting between them. CDR3 bases: TGTGCCAGCTCACCAGATAACATAGGGCAGTACTTC. It encodes CASSPDNIGQYF.

This sequence joins TRBV11-2 and TRBJ2-4, with D maybe TRBD2 (5 bases). Germline values: CDR1 SGHAT, CDR2 FQNNGV. The CDR3 contains 12 residues. The V end was cut by 0 bases, the J end by 9 bases, with 6 bases between. CDR3 bases: TGTGCCAGCAGCTTAGATGCGGGCATTCAGTACTTC. Its protein product is CASSLDAGIQYF.

The rearrangement links TRBV9 to TRBJ2-3; 13 bases fit TRBD2. This CDR3 region has 17 residues. The junction had 11 bases not matched to a gene; V was cut back by 4 bases and J by 6 bases. Germline CDR1 and CDR2: SGDLS and YYNGEE. The CDR3 region is CASSPQRGLAGYDTQYF. The DNA of the CDR3 is TGTGCCAGCAGCCCCCAAAGGGGACTAGCGGGATATGATACGCAGTATTTT.

V and J are TRBV21-1 and TRBJ2-7; TRBD2, the D gene given by the table, was not confirmed from the DNA. TRBV21-1 is annotated as a pseudogene. The CDR3 consists of 11 residues. The DNA of the CDR3 is TGTGCCAGCATCGGTCGGGACGAGCAGTACTTC. Amino acid sequence: CASIGRDEQYF.

The rearrangement links TRBV11-2 to TRBJ2-3; weak D call: TRBD1 (5 bases). This CDR3 spans 13 amino acids. V lost 6 bases and J lost 4, with 11 bases in between. Germline values: CDR1 SGHAT, CDR2 FQNNGV. For the CDR3, the DNA is TGTGCCAGCAGGGGGATAGGGGCAGATACGCAGTATTTT. Residues: CASRGIGADTQYF.

The V and J genes are TRBV7-3 and TRBJ1-5, with 7 bases that match TRBD1. CDR3 size: 14 residues. Germline V lookup: CDR1 SGHTA, CDR2 FQGTGA. Trimming took 5 bases from V and 4 from J; bases not matched to a gene: 5. CDR3 bases: TGTGCCAGCAGCCAAGGGGGCAGGAATCAGCCCCAGCATTTT. Amino acids: CASSQGGRNQPQHF.

This clone was detected once. This chain connects TRBV6-5 to TRBJ2-7; TRBD1 matches at 11 bases. V was clipped by 2 bases and J by 0 bases; unmatched bases: 3. The CDR3 totals 16 residues. The germline CDR1 and CDR2 sequences are MNHEY and SVGAGI. CDR3 coding DNA: TGTGCCAGCAGTTACCGAGGGACAGGGGGCTCCTACGAGCAGTACTTC. Residues: CASSYRGTGGSYEQYF.

The chain employs TRBV6-6 and TRBJ2-5, with unresolved D. CDR3 size: 13 residues. The germline gives CDR1 MNHNY, CDR2 SVGAGI (reference sequence). V lost 0 bases and J lost 10, with 12 bases in between. This chain's CDR3 is CASSYSSETGQYF. Here the CDR3 DNA reads TGTGCCAGCAGTTACTCCTCGGAGACGGGCCAGTACTTC.

This chain links TRBV11-3 with TRBJ1-1; D is unclear. Per the germline V gene, CDR1 is SGHNT and CDR2 is YENEEA. Between the trimmed V and J ends, which lost 4 bases and 1 base, there was a span of 7 bases. The CDR3 contains 13 residues. The CDR3, as DNA: TGTGCCAGCAGCTCGTCTCAGAACACTGAAGCTTTCTTT. Translating gives CASSSSQNTEAFF.

This chain links TRBV28 with TRBJ2-7; 9 bases are shared with TRBD2. The trim removed 7 bases at V and 6 bases at J, leaving 13 bases unmatched. CDR1 MDHEN and CDR2 SYDVKM come from the germline V gene. The CDR3 covers 15 residues. CDR3 protein: CASKRGRAGGPEQYF. CDR3 coding DNA: TGTGCCAGCAAGAGGGGTAGAGCGGGAGGCCCCGAGCAGTACTTC.

The rearrangement uses TRBV30 and TRBJ2-7, with TRBD1 matching over 7 bases. The V gene end was trimmed by 3 bases and the J gene end by 0 bases; junction bases not matched to a gene: 5. Germline V lookup: CDR1 GTSNPN, CDR2 SVGIG (reference sequence). This CDR3 is 14 amino acids long. The CDR3 nucleotides read TGTGCCTGGAGCGCCGGGGACAGCTCCTACGAGCAGTACTTC. It encodes CAWSAGDSSYEQYF.

This chain connects TRBV7-9 to TRBJ2-7, with D hard to call. Germline CDR1 SEHNR, CDR2 FQNEAQ (reference sequence). V was shortened by 5 bases and J by 4 bases, with 6 bases between the two germline ends. This CDR3 has 11 residues. CDR3 protein: CASSTVYEQYF. CDR3 sequence (DNA): TGTGCCAGCAGCACTGTGTACGAGCAGTACTTC.

V and J are TRBV18 and TRBJ1-5, with D uncertain. Between the trimmed V and J ends, which lost 6 bases and 0 bases, there was a span of 15 bases. Germline assignment: CDR1 KGHSH and CDR2 LQKENI. This CDR3 spans 16 amino acids. The DNA for the CDR3 is TGTGCCAGCTCCTCCCTCAGTCCCTATAGCAATCAGCCCCAGCATTTT. As protein: CASSSLSPYSNQPQHF.

The genes are TRBV7-9 and TRBJ2-4; no clear D gene. Germline CDR1 reads SEHNR; CDR2 reads FQNEAQ (reference sequence). Trimming removed 3 bases at V and 0 bases at J, with 9 bases between. The CDR3 consists of 15 residues. Here the CDR3 DNA reads TGTGCCAGCAGCTTTGAAGCCGTAGCCAAAAACATTCAGTACTTC. Encoded protein: CASSFEAVAKNIQYF.